The 31 T cell receptor beta chains given below trace back to one sample, sequenced in a study of shared clonotypes between healthy human individuals. Assay: immunoSEQ multiplex PCR; the TCRdb copy retains only in-frame clones and omits some. This table holds a few hundred thousand clones, around 76% found once. The sample was PBMCs. Receptor source: a woman in her thirties or forties in good health. Some clones in this sample may be carry-over from other donors' samples.

This clone was seen only a few times. This chain links TRBV11-2 with TRBJ1-1; D is unresolved. The germline V and J ends were trimmed by 0 bases and 6 bases, with 11 bases remaining between them. This CDR3 is 14 amino acids long. Germline assignment: CDR1 SGHAT and CDR2 FQNNGV. The CDR3 bases are TGTGCCAGCAGCTTAGACCTGGGTCGGGCTGAAGCTTTCTTT. Protein: CASSLDLGRAEAFF.

DNA for the CDR3: TGTGCCAGCAGTTTTTCCCCTCCGGGGGGCACTGAAGCTTTCTTT. It specifies CASSFSPPGGTEAFF. The chain combines TRBV28 with TRBJ1-1, with a tentative D call TRBD1 (5 bases). This CDR3 has 15 residues. Germline V CDR1 and CDR2: MDHEN, SYDVKM. The germline V and J ends were trimmed by 3 bases and 4 bases, with 15 bases remaining between them.

The chain employs TRBV5-1 and TRBJ2-7, with D maybe TRBD2 (5 bases). CDR3 length: 14 residues. With 0 bases removed from V and 4 bases from J, the gap between germline ends came to 11 bases. Germline CDR1 and CDR2: SGHRS and YFSETQ. This chain's CDR3 is CASSLGGASYEQYF. CDR3 sequence (DNA): TGCGCCAGCAGCTTGGGGGGAGCCTCATACGAGCAGTACTTC.

Concerning this clone itself: A read error is likely, as this CDR3 ends without the conserved phenylalanine or tryptophan. This sequence joins TRBV28 and TRBJ1-2, with 8 bases lining up with TRBD1. Germline V gene lookup returns CDR1 MDHEN and CDR2 SYDVKM. CDR3 length equals 15 residues. With 4 bases clipped from V and 4 bases from J, the junction kept 8 bases outside the gene matches. The CDR3 loop is CASSSRTGSGYGYTL. The DNA of the CDR3 is TGTGCCAGCAGTTCTCGGACAGGGTCGGGCTATGGCTACACCCTC.

The J gene is TRBJ2-5, the V gene TRBV4-1; D is possibly TRBD1 or TRBD2 (5 bases each). V gave up 3 bases and J gave up 11 bases, with 13 bases separating them. CDR3 length equals 12 residues. Germline CDR1 and CDR2: MGHRA and YSYEKL. The CDR3 loop reads CASSQGPGSQYF. CDR3 DNA: TGCGCCAGCAGCCAGGGACCGGGAAGTCAGTACTTC.

In its sample, this clone was seen a few times. The V gene is TRBV14, the J gene TRBJ2-1, with 11 bases aligning to TRBD2. The CDR3 runs to 16 residues. V was clipped by 4 bases and J by 3 bases; unmatched bases: 5. Germline V lookup: CDR1 SGHDN, CDR2 FVKESK. The CDR3 protein is CASSPRTSGYYNEQFF. DNA of the CDR3: TGTGCCAGCAGCCCGCGGACTAGCGGGTACTACAATGAGCAGTTCTTC.

Concerning this clone: This sequence is one base from a far larger clone and is likely a read error. This chain links TRBV29-1 with TRBJ1-2; D not resolved. V was pared by 7 bases and J by 2 bases, with 8 bases between. CDR3 length: 11 residues. Germline CDR1 reads SQVTM; CDR2 reads ANQGSEA. Here the CDR3 DNA reads TGCAGCGCGGAAGACAACTATGGCTACACCTTC. It translates to CSAEDNYGYTF. The entire variable domain, with the rest obtained from reference TRBV29-1 and TRBJ1-2, is as follows: SAVISQKPSRDICQRGTSLTIQCQVDSQVTMMFWYRQQPGQSLTLIATANQGSEATYESGFVIDKFPISRPNLTFSTLTVSNMSPEDSSIYLCSAEDNYGYTFGSGTRLTVV.

This clone showed up just a few times. The V call is TRBV6-6, the J call TRBJ1-5; D gene ambiguous. There are 14 residues in the CDR3. Germline V lookup: CDR1 MNHNY, CDR2 SVGAGI (reference sequence). V was trimmed by 6 bases and J by 7 bases, leaving 16 bases between them. This CDR3 reads CASRQTRSGQPQHF. CDR3 bases: TGTGCCAGCAGACAAACCAGGTCCGGACAGCCCCAGCATTTT.

This chain uses TRBV28 with TRBJ2-3; maybe TRBD2 (7 bases). CDR1 is MDHEN and CDR2 is SYDVKM in the germline V gene. The CDR3 totals 16 residues. The V gene lost 4 bases and the J gene lost 2 bases, with 16 bases spanning the gap. CDR3 sequence reads: CASSSQLGGLTDTQYF. CDR3 bases: TGTGCCAGCAGTTCGCAACTCGGGGGGCTCACAGATACGCAGTATTTT.

Points on this clone: The same CDR3 can be traced to other DNA sequences in this sample. This sequence joins TRBV18 and TRBJ2-5; no clear D gene. Trimming stripped 0 bases from V and 4 bases from J, with 3 bases between. Germline V lookup: CDR1 KGHSH, CDR2 LQKENI. The CDR3 sequence is 12 residues long. In DNA form, the CDR3 reads TGTGCCAGCTCACCACCTGGAGAGACCCAGTACTTC. Encoded protein: CASSPPGETQYF.

This clone has just a few counts. This chain joins TRBV19 and TRBJ1-2; D gene unclear. Germline lookup yields CDR1 LNHDA and CDR2 SQIVND (reference sequence). This CDR3 is 13 amino acids long. Trimming took 5 bases from V and 4 from J, leaving 11 bases between them. In DNA, the CDR3 is TGTGCCAGTAGTTCGTGGGGTCGCTATGGCTACACCTTC. It encodes CASSSWGRYGYTF.

This clone was seen at least ten times. Distinct nucleotide sequences in the sample also encode this CDR3. The V gene is TRBV27, the J gene TRBJ2-1, with TRBD2 matching 13 bases. The CDR3 contains 23 residues. V shed 7 bases and J 8 bases; nucleotides not matched to a gene: 32. Germline lookup yields CDR1 MNHEY and CDR2 SMNVEV (reference sequence). As DNA, the CDR3 is TGTGCCAGCATTCGCTTTGGGGTTAGGACTAGCGGGAGTATCCCGGTGAGGATACATGAGCAGTTCTTC. Amino acids: CASIRFGVRTSGSIPVRIHEQFF.

The chain uses TRBV11-2 and TRBJ2-7; D is unresolved. The CDR3 sequence is 11 residues long. The V gene's germline CDR1 is SGHAT and CDR2 FQNNGV. Trimming pared 1 base from V and 9 bases from J, leaving 7 bases between. The CDR3 DNA sequence: TGTGCCAGCAGCTTAGGGATGATGCAGTACTTC. Translated, it gives CASSLGMMQYF.

This clone was observed a single time. This sequence joins TRBV7-2 and TRBJ2-3; no definite D call. Germline V gene lookup returns CDR1 SGHTA and CDR2 FQGNSA. V gave up 2 bases and J gave up 3 bases, with 6 bases separating them. This CDR3 has 13 amino acids. CDR3 amino acids: CASSLTPTDTQYF. In nucleotides, the CDR3 is TGTGCCAGCAGCTTAACCCCAACAGATACGCAGTATTTT.

This clone was recorded only once. The chain recombines TRBV28 with TRBJ1-1; D remains ambiguous. The germline CDR1 and CDR2 sequences are MDHEN and SYDVKM. This CDR3 spans 13 amino acids. V lost 5 bases to trimming and J lost 4 bases, with 11 bases between them. The CDR3 reads CASSPAGVTEAFF. DNA of the CDR3: TGTGCCAGCAGTCCCGCTGGGGTCACTGAAGCTTTCTTT.

CDR3 protein: CASSPVRLDTQYF. DNA of the CDR3: TGCGCCAGCAGCCCCGTACGGCTGGATACGCAGTATTTT. V usage is TRBV5-1 and J usage is TRBJ2-3; D uncertain. Trimming removed 4 bases at V and 6 bases at J, with 12 bases between. CDR1 SGHRS and CDR2 YFSETQ come from the germline V gene. This CDR3 region has 13 residues.

This chain links TRBV6-6 with TRBJ1-5; tentative D call: TRBD1 (6 bases). This CDR3 contains 12 residues. Per germline, CDR1 MNHNY and CDR2 SVGAGI (reference sequence). Trimming pared 7 bases from V and 6 bases from J, leaving 10 bases between. In DNA form, the CDR3 reads TGTGCCAGCACCGGAGGGGGTCAGCCCCAGCATTTT. Amino acid sequence: CASTGGGQPQHF.

This chain connects TRBV10-3 to TRBJ2-5, with D perhaps given as TRBD1 or TRBD2 (5 bases each). The CDR3 loop spans 14 amino acids. Germline-derived CDR1 and CDR2 are ENHRY and SYGVKD. The V gene lost 4 bases and the J gene lost 5 bases, with 14 bases spanning the gap. CDR3 loop: CAISGGQGEETQYF. The CDR3 DNA is TGTGCCATCAGTGGTGGGCAGGGAGAGGAGACCCAGTACTTC.

The rearrangement joins TRBV6-6 to TRBJ1-1; D unclear. Germline lookup yields CDR1 MNHNY and CDR2 SVGAGI (reference sequence). The CDR3 length is 14 residues. The V end lost 0 bases, the J end lost 5 bases, and 10 bases lay between the germline ends. As DNA, the CDR3 is TGTGCCAGCAGTTACTCGGCGGTTGGAACTGAAGCTTTCTTT. Its translation is CASSYSAVGTEAFF.

This clone was seen just once. The chain employs TRBV5-2 and TRBJ2-7; the D call TRBD2 from the table was never checked on the DNA. TRBV5-2 counts as a pseudogene. CDR3 size: 15 residues. CDR3 in DNA: TGTGCCAGCAGCCGAAGCGAGTCCTCCTCCTACGAGCAGTACTTC. This codes for CASSRSESSSYEQYF.

The chain has TRBV7-8 and TRBJ2-7; TRBD2 matches 8 bases. Germline loops: CDR1 SGHVS, CDR2 FQNEAQ. The CDR3 is made up of 17 amino acids. V dropped 4 bases and J dropped 0; count of bases not matched to a gene: 11. CDR3 in amino acids: CASSSGRRLAPSYEQYF. CDR3 DNA: TGTGCCAGCAGCTCCGGCAGAAGACTAGCGCCCTCCTACGAGCAGTACTTC. Together with reference TRBV7-8 and TRBJ2-7, the CDR3 gives the full variable domain: GAGVSQSPRYKVAKRGQDVALRCDPISGHVSLFWYQQALGQGPEFLTYFQNEAQLDKSGLPSDRFFAERPEGSVSTLKIQRTQQEDSAVYLCASSSGRRLAPSYEQYFGPGTRLTVT.

This chain joins TRBV27 and TRBJ2-1, with TRBD2 identical over 15 bases. This CDR3 is built from 15 residues. Germline CDR1 and CDR2: MNHEY and SMNVEV (reference sequence). The junction had 5 bases not matched to a gene; V was cut back by 7 bases and J by 7 bases. CDR3 loop: CASTRGTSGRNEQFF. Written as DNA, the CDR3 is TGTGCCAGCACCAGGGGGACTAGCGGGAGGAATGAGCAGTTCTTC.

This clone occurred many times. This chain joins TRBV7-2 and TRBJ1-2, with D maybe TRBD1 (5 bases). Germline V gives CDR1 SGHTA, CDR2 FQGNSA. The V and J ends lost 7 bases and 2 bases respectively, with 14 bases between them. The CDR3 totals 14 residues. Written as DNA, the CDR3 is TGTGCCAGCACAACCGGGGCAGTGAACTATGGCTACACCTTC. Its protein product is CASTTGAVNYGYTF.

V is TRBV11-1 and J is TRBJ1-1; 7 bases fit TRBD1. The trim removed 5 bases at V and 4 bases at J, leaving 4 bases unmatched. Looked up from germline, CDR1 is SGHAT and CDR2 is FQDESV (reference sequence). The CDR3 sequence is 13 residues long. The CDR3 nucleotides read TGTGCCAGCAGCCCACAGGGGACCACTGAAGCTTTCTTT. It encodes CASSPQGTTEAFF.

This clone showed up just a few times. CDR3 sequence reads: CASSGLTGADGYTF. As DNA, the CDR3 is TGTGCCAGCAGTGGATTGACAGGGGCGGATGGCTACACCTTC. The rearrangement links TRBV2 to TRBJ1-2; 8 bases align to TRBD1. J lost 6 bases, V lost 4 bases, and 7 bases had no gene match. This CDR3 comprises 14 residues. CDR1 is SNHLY and CDR2 is FYNNEI in the germline V gene.

This chain uses TRBV27 with TRBJ2-2; TRBD1 might be the D (6 bases). CDR3 length: 16 residues. Germline CDR1 reads MNHEY; CDR2 reads SMNVEV (reference sequence). The V gene lost 3 bases and the J gene lost 8 bases, with 19 bases spanning the gap. CDR3 bases: TGTGCCAGCAGTTTTGGGGATTCTAATCAGGGGGGGGAGCTGTTTTTT. Encoded protein: CASSFGDSNQGGELFF.

V is TRBV19 and J is TRBJ1-1; TRBD1 matches 7 bases. The J segment lost 1 base and the V segment lost 11 bases, leaving 4 bases of the junction unmatched. Germline CDR1 reads LNHDA; CDR2 reads SQIVND (reference sequence). The CDR3 totals 12 residues. This CDR3 reads CAVGDRNTEAFF. In nucleotides, the CDR3 is TGTGCCGTTGGGGACAGGAACACTGAAGCTTTCTTT.

The rearrangement links TRBV6-1 to TRBJ1-3, with a possible D match to TRBD1 (5 bases). V lost 4 bases and J lost 2, with 12 bases in between. The CDR3 runs to 15 residues. CDR1 and CDR2 from the germline V gene are MNHNS and SASEGT. CDR3 in amino acids: CASSVGGPTGNTIYF. DNA of the CDR3: TGTGCCAGCAGTGTGGGGGGTCCAACTGGAAACACCATATATTTT.

The V gene is TRBV7-3, the J gene TRBJ2-1, with 8 positions matching TRBD2. The CDR3 is 15 residues long. Trimming cost V 2 bases and J 4 bases; bases outside gene matches: 4. The V gene's germline CDR1 is SGHTA and CDR2 FQGTGA. The CDR3 loop is CASSLAGGFYNEQFF. The CDR3 bases are TGTGCCAGCAGCTTAGCGGGAGGTTTTTACAATGAGCAGTTCTTC.

The chain couples TRBV2 to TRBJ1-2, with 11 bases lining up with TRBD1. Germline CDR1 SNHLY, CDR2 FYNNEI. CDR3 size: 15 residues. J gave up 11 bases and V 8 bases, and 16 bases lay outside the gene matches. The CDR3 sequence: CASEDMPGQGGVYTF. As DNA, the CDR3 is TGTGCCAGCGAGGATATGCCGGGACAGGGGGGGGTTTACACCTTC. Full variable domain (outside the CDR3, taken from reference TRBV2 and TRBJ1-2): EPEVTQTPSHQVTQMGQEVILRCVPISNHLYFYWYRQILGQKVEFLVSFYNNEISEKSEIFDDQFSVERPDGSNFTLKIRSTKLEDSAMYFCASEDMPGQGGVYTFGSGTRLTVV.

V gene TRBV10-1 combines with J gene TRBJ2-2; possibly TRBD2 for D (5 bases). Germline CDR1 and CDR2: WNHNN and SYGVQD (reference sequence). The V and J ends lost 3 bases and 2 bases respectively, with 10 bases between them. This CDR3 has 15 amino acids. CDR3 in amino acids: CASSEERANTGELFF. The DNA for the CDR3 is TGCGCCAGCAGTGAAGAGAGGGCCAACACCGGGGAGCTGTTTTTT.